This T cell receptor beta chain was found in a study of shared clonotypes between healthy human individuals. Overall study context: There were three CD4 naive, three CD4 memory, two CD8 naive and one CD8 memory plates per donor.

150 to 250 ng DNA, tens of thousands of T cell genomes, went into each sorted-subset replicate PCR. Clones were sequenced by immunoSEQ multiplex PCR, and TCRdb holds only the in-frame ones, with some missing. Among 2 million to 2.5 million clones, just under 95% were seen once, and the ten largest hold about 0.41%. The CDR3 runs 14 residues. Germline CDR1 is SGHRS and CDR2 is YFSETQ. Losses at the gene ends were 8 bases for V and 6 bases for J; bases not matched to a gene: 11. This clone was seen more than once but under ten times. There were only Caucasian adults among the donors, and all lived in Nashville, Tennessee.

The TCR sequence derives from a man between 18 and 29 years old in good health. Some clones in this sample may be carry-over from other donors' samples. This chain connects TRBV5-1 to TRBJ2-1; 7 bases align to TRBD2. The sequencing sample was made of naive CD4+ T cells from PBMCs. Indicated subset: CD45RA+ positively selected. The CDR3 bases are TGCGCCAGTAAGCGGGACCTATCGGGCAATGAGCAGTTCTTC. It is translated as CASKRDLSGNEQFF.